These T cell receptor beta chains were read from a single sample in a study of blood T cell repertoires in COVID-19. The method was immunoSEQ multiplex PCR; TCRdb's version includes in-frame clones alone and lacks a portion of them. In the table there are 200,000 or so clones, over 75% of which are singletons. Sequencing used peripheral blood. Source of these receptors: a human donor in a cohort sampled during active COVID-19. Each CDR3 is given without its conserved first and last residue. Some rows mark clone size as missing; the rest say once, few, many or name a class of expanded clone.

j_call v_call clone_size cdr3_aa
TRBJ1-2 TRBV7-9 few ASSLMGGAPAGYT
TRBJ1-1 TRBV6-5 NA ASSRDRGHTEAF
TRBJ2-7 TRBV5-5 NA ASSSRPPGQQAYEQY
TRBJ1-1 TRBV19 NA ASSISGTVAEAF
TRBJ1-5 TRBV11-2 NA ASSSLGQGYSNQPQH
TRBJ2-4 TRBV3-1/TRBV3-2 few ASGEGGNIQY
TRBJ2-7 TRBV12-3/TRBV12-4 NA ASSQGSEQY
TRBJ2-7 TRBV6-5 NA ASIRHSKSYEQY
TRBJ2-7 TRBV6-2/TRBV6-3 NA ASSPGLAVVGG
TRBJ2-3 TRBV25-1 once ASSATSGVTDTQY
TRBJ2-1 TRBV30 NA AWSSGLYNEQF
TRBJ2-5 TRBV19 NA ASSTSGYQETQY
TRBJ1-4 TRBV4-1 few ASSRAGATNEKLF
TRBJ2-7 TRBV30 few ACPLSGSDEQY
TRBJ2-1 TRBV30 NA AWSVDSRRGTGQF
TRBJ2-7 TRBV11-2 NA ASSRTSGSYEQY
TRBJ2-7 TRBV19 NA ASSIGLAVEQY
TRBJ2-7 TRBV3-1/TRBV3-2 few ASSYSGSYEQY
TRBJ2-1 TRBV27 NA ASSSLTSGSYNEQF
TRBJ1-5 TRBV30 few AWSTGTNQPQH
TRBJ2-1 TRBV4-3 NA TSSLGLAGANEQF
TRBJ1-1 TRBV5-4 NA ASTRGQKNTEAF
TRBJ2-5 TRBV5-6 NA ASILLRREVEETQY
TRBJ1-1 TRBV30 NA AWSTGMNTEAF
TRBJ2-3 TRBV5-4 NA ASSLNAGGTDTQY
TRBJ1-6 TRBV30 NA AWRGMLGRSPLH
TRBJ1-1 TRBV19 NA ASTPEGGHATEAF
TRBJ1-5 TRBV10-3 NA AISVGGNSNQPQH
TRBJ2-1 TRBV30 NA AGGGSSYNEQF
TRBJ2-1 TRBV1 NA TSTPGGGTSGRSGSYNEQF
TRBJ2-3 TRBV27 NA ASSLTGSTDTQY
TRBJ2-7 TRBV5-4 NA ASSLGGETYEQY
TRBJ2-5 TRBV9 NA ASSVRGAETQY
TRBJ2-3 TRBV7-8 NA ASSPRLYGQDTQY
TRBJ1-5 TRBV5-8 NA ASSLVSEAA
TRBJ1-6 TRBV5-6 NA ASSLGGWRGGYNSPLH
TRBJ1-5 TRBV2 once ASSSTRVPYSNQPQH
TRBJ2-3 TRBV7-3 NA ASSLLAGGPRDTQY
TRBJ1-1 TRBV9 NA ASSGTGETEAF
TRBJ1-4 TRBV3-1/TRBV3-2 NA ASSQVGRGNEKLF
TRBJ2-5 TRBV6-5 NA ASRKRPLPQETQY
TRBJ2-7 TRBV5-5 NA ASSLPTYGTSGRALYEQY
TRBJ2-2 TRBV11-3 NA ASQGGNTGELF
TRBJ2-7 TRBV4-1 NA ASSQVVRQGQPYEQY
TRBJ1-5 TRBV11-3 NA ASSLKGKNSNQPQH
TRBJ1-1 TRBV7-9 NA ASSFGVTLNTEAF
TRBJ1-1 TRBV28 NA ASKTGGGTEAF
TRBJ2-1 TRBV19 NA ASSPRTSGNNEQF
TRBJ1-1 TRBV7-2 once ASSLGGISAF
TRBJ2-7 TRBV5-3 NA ARSLGRACTYEQY